This T cell receptor (beta chain) was captured in a study of T-cell memory formation after mild COVID-19. Study outcomes and limitations: Pre-infection memory harbored some responding clones, suggesting cross-reactive memory joined. Chiefly within CM and EM were the contracting CD4+ clones; CD8+ ones were within EMRA.

TCR alpha and TCR beta cDNA libraries carrying sample barcodes and UMIs came from 5'RACE with constant-segment primers. TCRdb redid the calling of the 5' RACE reads with MiXCR, one entry per CDR3 protein. The repertoire holds 500,000 to 600,000 distinct CDR3 sequences, with under 20% as singletons. V was cut by 4 bases and J by 0 bases, with 16 bases left in between. CDR1 is SGHTA, CDR2 FQGNSA, per germline. The CDR3 loop spans 17 amino acids. This clonotype was seen only once. Antigen specificity is unknown. Material: PBMCs or a T cell subset sorted from them (not recorded which). The V call is TRBV7-2, the J call TRBJ2-1; D uncertain. The source of this sequence is an adult woman who had mild COVID-19 (a few samples of this study predate the infection). Cell type and time point are not known. This CDR3 reads CASSSSPALSSYNEQFF. Here the CDR3 DNA reads TGTGCCAGCAGCTCCAGCCCCGCCCTAAGCTCCTACAATGAGCAGTTCTTC.